This TCR beta chain emerged from a study of blood T cell repertoires in COVID-19. TCRdb's copy holds only in-frame clones and misses some; the assay was immunoSEQ multiplex PCR. In the table there are fewer than 120,000 clones, roughly 76% of which are singletons. The V gene's germline CDR1 is SGHRS and CDR2 YFSETQ. V lost 4 bases, J lost 4 bases, and 11 bases stayed unmatched. The CDR3 spans 16 residues. The sample consisted of peripheral blood. The receptor was isolated from a woman aged 55-70 years with acute or convalescent COVID-19. J is TRBJ1-2 and V is TRBV5-1, with 9 bases identical to TRBD1. For the CDR3, the DNA is TGCGCCAGCAGCACCGGGACAGGGACCAAAAGCTATGGCTACACCTTC. It specifies CASSTGTGTKSYGYTF.